This T cell receptor (beta chain) emerged from a study of blood T cell repertoires in COVID-19. As originally analysed: It was from reference gene primer amplification that nucleated cell counts were estimated. The table came from immunoSEQ multiplex PCR; TCRdb's copy has only in-frame clones and leaves some out. That table gives V, J and clone size, and the DNA gave D and trimming. The sample has about 170,000 clones, around nine tenths seen once; the top ten hold roughly 0.82%. The recovered donors of Cohort 3 showed two negative PCRs, clearance, or symptom resolution. Trimming stripped 2 bases from V and 3 bases from J, with 17 bases between. The CDR3 length is 16 residues. Germline V gene data show CDR1 as MNHNS and CDR2 as SASEGT.

The receptor's source is a woman younger than 30 who had recovered from COVID-19. The chain uses TRBV6-1 and TRBJ2-7; weak D call: TRBD2 (6 bases). The sequenced sample was PBMCs or T cells enriched from blood (not recorded which). The CDR3 here is CASSEIVGTLLYEQYF. DNA for the CDR3: TGTGCCAGCAGTGAAATTGTTGGGACTTTACTCTACGAGCAGTACTTC.